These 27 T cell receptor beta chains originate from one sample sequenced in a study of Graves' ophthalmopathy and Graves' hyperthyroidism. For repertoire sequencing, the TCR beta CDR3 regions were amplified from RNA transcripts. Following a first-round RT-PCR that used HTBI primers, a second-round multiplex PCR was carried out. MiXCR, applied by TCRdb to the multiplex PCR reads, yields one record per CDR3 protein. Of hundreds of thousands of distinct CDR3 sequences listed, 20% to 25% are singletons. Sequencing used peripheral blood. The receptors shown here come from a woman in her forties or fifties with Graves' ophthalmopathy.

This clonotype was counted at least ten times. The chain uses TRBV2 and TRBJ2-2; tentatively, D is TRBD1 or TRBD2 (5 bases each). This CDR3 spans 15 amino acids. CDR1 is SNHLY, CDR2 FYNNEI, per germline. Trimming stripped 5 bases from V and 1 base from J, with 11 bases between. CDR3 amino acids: CASSKGTLNTGELFF. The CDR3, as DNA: TGTGCCAGCAGTAAAGGGACGTTGAACACCGGGGAGCTGTTTTTT.

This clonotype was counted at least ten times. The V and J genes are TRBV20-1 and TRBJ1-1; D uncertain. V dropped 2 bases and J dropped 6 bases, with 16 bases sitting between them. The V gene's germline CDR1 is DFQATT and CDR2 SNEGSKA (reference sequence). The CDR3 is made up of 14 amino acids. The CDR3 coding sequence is TGCAGTGCTAGAATTATCGAACCGTTAGCTGAAGCTTTCTTT. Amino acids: CSARIIEPLAEAFF.

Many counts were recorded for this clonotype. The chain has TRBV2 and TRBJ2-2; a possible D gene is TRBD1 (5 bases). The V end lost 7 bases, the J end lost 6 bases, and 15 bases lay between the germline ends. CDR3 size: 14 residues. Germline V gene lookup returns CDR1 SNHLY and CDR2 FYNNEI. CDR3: CASTRAKKSGELFF. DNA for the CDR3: TGTGCCAGCACCAGGGCTAAGAAGTCCGGGGAGCTGTTTTTT.

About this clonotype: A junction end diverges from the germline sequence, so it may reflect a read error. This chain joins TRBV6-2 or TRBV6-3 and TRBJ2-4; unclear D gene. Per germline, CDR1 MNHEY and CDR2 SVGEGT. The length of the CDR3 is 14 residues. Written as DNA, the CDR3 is TGTGCCAGCTGTTATGGGCTAGTGAAGAACCTTCAGTACTTC. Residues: CASCYGLVKNLQYF.

CDR3 protein: CASSLFEGHGELFF. The DNA of the CDR3 is TGTGCCAGCAGTTTATTCGAGGGCCACGGGGAGCTGTTTTTT. The chain carries TRBV12-3 or TRBV12-4 and TRBJ2-2, with D possibly being TRBD2 (5 bases). CDR3 length: 14 residues. The ends were cut back, 2 bases at V and 7 bases at J, with 11 bases in the middle.

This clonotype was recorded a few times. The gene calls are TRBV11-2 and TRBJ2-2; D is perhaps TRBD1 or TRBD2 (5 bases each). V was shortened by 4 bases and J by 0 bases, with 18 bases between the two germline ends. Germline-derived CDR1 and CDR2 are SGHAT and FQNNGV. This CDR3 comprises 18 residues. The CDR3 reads CASSSRRGRGPNTGELFF. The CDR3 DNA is TGTGCCAGCAGCTCTCGAAGGGGTCGCGGGCCGAACACCGGGGAGCTGTTTTTT.

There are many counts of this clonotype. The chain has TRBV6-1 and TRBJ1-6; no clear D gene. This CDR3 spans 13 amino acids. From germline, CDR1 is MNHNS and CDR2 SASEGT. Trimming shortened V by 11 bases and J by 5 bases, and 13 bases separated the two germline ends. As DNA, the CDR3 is TGTGCCGGATCTTCGGGGAATAATTCACCCCTCCACTTT. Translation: CAGSSGNNSPLHF.

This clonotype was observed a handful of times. CDR3 in amino acids: CASSERRTDRTLHF. The CDR3 DNA reads TGTGCCAGCAGTGAACGCAGGACGGACAGGACCCTCCACTTT. This chain uses TRBV6-1 with TRBJ1-6; 7 bases are a match to TRBD1. In germline, CDR1 is MNHNS, CDR2 SASEGT. V was pared by 2 bases and J by 14 bases, with 9 bases of the junction left unmatched. This CDR3 has 14 amino acids.

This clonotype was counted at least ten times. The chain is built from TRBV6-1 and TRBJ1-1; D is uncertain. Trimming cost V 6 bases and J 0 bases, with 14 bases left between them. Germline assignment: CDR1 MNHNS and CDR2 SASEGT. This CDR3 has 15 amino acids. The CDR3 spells CASSQGRNMNTEAFF. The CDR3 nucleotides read TGTGCCAGCAGCCAAGGGAGGAACATGAACACTGAAGCTTTCTTT.

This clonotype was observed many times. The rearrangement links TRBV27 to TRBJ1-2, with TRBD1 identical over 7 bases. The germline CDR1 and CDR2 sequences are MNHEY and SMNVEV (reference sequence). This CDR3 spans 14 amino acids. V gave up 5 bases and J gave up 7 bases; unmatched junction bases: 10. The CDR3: CASSTVRGGSGYTF. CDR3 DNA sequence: TGTGCCAGCAGTACCGTAAGAGGGGGCTCTGGCTACACCTTC.

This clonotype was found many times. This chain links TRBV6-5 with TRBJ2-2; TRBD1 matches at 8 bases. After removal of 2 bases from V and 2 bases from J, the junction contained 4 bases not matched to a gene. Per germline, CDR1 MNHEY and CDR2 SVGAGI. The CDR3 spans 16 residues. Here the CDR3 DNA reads TGTGCCAGCAGTTACGGGACAGGCGAAAACACCGGGGAGCTGTTTTTT. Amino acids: CASSYGTGENTGELFF.

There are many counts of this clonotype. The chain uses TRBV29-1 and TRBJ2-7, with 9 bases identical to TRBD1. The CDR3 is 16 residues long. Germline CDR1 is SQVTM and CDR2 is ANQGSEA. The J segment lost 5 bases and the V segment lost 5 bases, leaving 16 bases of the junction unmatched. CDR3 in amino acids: CSVWQPSTGGRNEQYF. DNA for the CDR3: TGCAGCGTTTGGCAGCCGTCGACAGGGGGGAGAAACGAGCAGTACTTC.

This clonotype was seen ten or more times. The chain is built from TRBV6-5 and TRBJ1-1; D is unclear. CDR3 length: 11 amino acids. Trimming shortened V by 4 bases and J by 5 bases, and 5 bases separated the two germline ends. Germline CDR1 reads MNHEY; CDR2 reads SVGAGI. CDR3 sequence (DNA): TGTGCCAGCAGTTGGGGTACTGAAGCTTTCTTT. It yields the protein CASSWGTEAFF.

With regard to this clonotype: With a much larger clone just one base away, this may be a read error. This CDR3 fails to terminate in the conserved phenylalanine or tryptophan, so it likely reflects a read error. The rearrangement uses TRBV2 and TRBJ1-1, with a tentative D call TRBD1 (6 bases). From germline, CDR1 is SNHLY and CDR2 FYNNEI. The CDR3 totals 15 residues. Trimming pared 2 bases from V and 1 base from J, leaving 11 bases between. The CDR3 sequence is CASSETGQTNTEAFS. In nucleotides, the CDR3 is TGTGCCAGCAGTGAAACAGGGCAGACGAACACTGAAGCTTTCTCT.

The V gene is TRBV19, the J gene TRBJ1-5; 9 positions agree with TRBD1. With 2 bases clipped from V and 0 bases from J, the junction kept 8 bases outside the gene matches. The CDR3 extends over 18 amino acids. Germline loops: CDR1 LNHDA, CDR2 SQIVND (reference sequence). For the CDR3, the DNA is TGTGCCAGTAGTATAAATCAGGGACAGGGTATTAGCAATCAGCCCCAGCATTTT. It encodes CASSINQGQGISNQPQHF.

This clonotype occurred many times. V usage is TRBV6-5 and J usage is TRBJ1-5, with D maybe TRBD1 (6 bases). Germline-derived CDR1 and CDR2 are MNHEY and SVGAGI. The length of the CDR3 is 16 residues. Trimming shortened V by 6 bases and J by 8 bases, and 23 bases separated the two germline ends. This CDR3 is CASRSSTGGPFEPQHF. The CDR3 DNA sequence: TGTGCCAGCAGATCCTCGACAGGAGGCCCTTTTGAGCCCCAGCATTTT.

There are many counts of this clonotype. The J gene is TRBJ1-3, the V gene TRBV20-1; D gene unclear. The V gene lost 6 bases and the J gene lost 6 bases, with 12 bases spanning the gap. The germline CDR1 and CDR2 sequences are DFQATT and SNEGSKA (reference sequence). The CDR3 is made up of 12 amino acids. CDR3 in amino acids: CSAIHLENTIYF. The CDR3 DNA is TGCAGTGCGATCCATCTGGAAAACACCATATATTTT.

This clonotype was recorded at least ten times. This CDR3 is CASSQGGGTEAFF. As DNA, the CDR3 is TGTGCCAGCAGTCAGGGGGGAGGGACTGAAGCTTTCTTT. The rearrangement joins TRBV3-1 to TRBJ1-1; 7 bases are shared with TRBD1. Trimming cost V 6 bases and J 5 bases; bases outside gene matches: 6. Germline V gives CDR1 LGHDT, CDR2 YNNKEL (reference sequence). The CDR3 is made up of 13 amino acids.

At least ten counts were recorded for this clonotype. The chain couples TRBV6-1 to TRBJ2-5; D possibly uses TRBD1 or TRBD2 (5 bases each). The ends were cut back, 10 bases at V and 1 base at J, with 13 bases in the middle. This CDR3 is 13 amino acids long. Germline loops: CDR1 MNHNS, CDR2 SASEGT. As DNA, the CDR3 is TGTGCCACCCTCGGGGCGCCCCAAGAGACCCAGTACTTC. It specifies CATLGAPQETQYF.

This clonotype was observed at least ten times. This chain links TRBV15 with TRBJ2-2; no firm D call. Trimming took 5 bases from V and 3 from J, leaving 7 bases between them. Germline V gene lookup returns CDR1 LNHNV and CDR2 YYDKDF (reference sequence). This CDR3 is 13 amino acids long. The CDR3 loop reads CATSVQDTGELFF. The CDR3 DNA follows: TGTGCCACCAGCGTTCAGGACACCGGGGAGCTGTTTTTT. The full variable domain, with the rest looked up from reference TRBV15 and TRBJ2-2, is DAMVIQNPRYQVTQFGKPVTLSCSQTLNHNVMYWYQQKSSQAPKLLFHYYDKDFNNEADTPDNFQSRRPNTSFCFLDIRSPGLGDTAMYLCATSVQDTGELFFGEGSRLTVL.

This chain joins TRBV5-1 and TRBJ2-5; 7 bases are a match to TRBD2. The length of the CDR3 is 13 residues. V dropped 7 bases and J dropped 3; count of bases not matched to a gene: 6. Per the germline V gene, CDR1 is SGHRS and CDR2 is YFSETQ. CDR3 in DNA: TGCGCCAGCCAATGGGCGGGGGAAGAGACCCAGTACTTC. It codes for CASQWAGEETQYF.

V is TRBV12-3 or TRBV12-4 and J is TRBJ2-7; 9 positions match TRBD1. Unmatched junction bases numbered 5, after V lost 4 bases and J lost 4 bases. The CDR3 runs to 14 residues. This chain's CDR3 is CASSYYRGPYEQYF. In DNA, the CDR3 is TGTGCCAGCAGTTACTACAGGGGGCCATACGAGCAGTACTTC.

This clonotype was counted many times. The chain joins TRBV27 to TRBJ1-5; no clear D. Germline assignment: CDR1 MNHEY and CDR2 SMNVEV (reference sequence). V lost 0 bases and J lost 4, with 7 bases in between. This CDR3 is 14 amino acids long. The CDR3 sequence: CASSLSGWNQPQHF. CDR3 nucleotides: TGTGCCAGCAGTTTATCGGGGTGGAATCAGCCCCAGCATTTT.

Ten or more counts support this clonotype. CDR3 nucleotides: TGTGCCAGCAGTTTAAGAGGGGCAGGGAGTGAGGAGACCCAGTACTTC. Its protein product is CASSLRGAGSEETQYF. The chain recombines TRBV28 with TRBJ2-5; possibly TRBD1 or TRBD2 for D (5 bases each). Germline V gene data show CDR1 as MDHEN and CDR2 as SYDVKM. V was trimmed by 2 bases and J by 5 bases, leaving 18 bases between them. The CDR3 is made up of 16 amino acids.

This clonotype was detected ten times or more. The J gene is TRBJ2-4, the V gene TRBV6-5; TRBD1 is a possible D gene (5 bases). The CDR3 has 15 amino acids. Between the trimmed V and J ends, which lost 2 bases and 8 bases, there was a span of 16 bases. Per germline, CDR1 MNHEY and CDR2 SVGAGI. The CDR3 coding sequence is TGTGCCAGCAGTTACGGGGCCGGTTCTGGGGACATTCAGTACTTC. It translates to CASSYGAGSGDIQYF.

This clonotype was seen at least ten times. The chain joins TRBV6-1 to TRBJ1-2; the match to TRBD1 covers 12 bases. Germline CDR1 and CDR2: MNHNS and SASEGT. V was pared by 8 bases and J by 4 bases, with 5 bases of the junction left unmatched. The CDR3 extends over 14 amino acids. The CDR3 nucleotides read TGTGCCAGCGCCGGGACAGGGGGCCTCTATGGCTACACCTTC. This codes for CASAGTGGLYGYTF.

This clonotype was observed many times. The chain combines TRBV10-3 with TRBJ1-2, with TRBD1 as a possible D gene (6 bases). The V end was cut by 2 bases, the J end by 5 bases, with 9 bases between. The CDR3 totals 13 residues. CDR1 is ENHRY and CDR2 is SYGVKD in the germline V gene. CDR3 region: CAISETQGYGYTF. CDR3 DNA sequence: TGTGCCATCAGTGAGACCCAGGGGTATGGCTACACCTTC.